The 28 T cell receptor beta chains presented below share a single source sample, sequenced in a study of cytomegalovirus exposure and HLA in healthy donors. 13 Jbeta primers and 60 Vbeta primers were used for the PCR. Libraries were prepared by immunoSEQ multiplex PCR; TCRdb keeps only in-frame clonotypes and omits some of them. The table records under 200,000 clones, more than 70% of them present only once. What was sequenced was PBMCs. These receptors originate from a woman in her thirties or forties in good health and CMV-seropositive.

V gene TRBV7-2 combines with J gene TRBJ1-2, with a tentative D call TRBD1 (6 bases). The CDR3 loop spans 16 amino acids. The germline gives CDR1 SGHTA, CDR2 FQGNSA. Trimming took off 2 bases at V and 6 bases at J, with 19 bases between the two ends. CDR3 loop: CASSLKRVPGEHGYTF. CDR3 sequence (DNA): TGTGCCAGCAGCTTAAAACGGGTACCAGGGGAACATGGCTACACCTTC. Full variable domain (missing parts from reference TRBV7-2 and TRBJ1-2): GAGVSQSPSNKVTEKGKDVELRCDPISGHTALYWYRQSLGQGLEFLIYFQGNSAPDKSGLPSDRFSAERTGGSVSTLTIQRTQQEDSAVYLCASSLKRVPGEHGYTFGSGTRLTVV.

This chain uses TRBV6-6 with TRBJ1-4, with D maybe TRBD1 (5 bases). Germline values: CDR1 MNHNY, CDR2 SVGAGI (reference sequence). Trimming took 3 bases from V and 0 from J, leaving 11 bases between them. The CDR3 has 16 residues. This CDR3 is CASSYGSDTTNEKLFF. The CDR3 DNA follows: TGTGCCAGCAGTTATGGGTCGGACACAACTAATGAAAAACTGTTTTTT.

The chain is built from TRBV28 and TRBJ1-5, with D maybe TRBD1 (5 bases). V shed 7 bases and J shed 3 bases, with 13 bases lying between them. The length of the CDR3 is 14 residues. In germline, CDR1 is MDHEN, CDR2 SYDVKM. CDR3 protein: CASIWAGNNQPQHF. CDR3 bases: TGTGCCAGCATCTGGGCAGGGAACAATCAGCCCCAGCATTTT.

The V and J genes are TRBV19 and TRBJ2-7; 10 nucleotides agree with TRBD1. CDR1 and CDR2 from the germline V gene are LNHDA and SQIVND (reference sequence). The trim removed 2 bases at V and 3 bases at J, leaving 4 bases unmatched. The CDR3 is made up of 15 amino acids. The CDR3 DNA follows: TGTGCCAGTAGTATAAGTCGGGACAGGGGCTACGAGCAGTACTTC. Translating it yields CASSISRDRGYEQYF. The complete variable domain, with remaining parts taken from reference TRBV19 and TRBJ2-7, reads DGGITQSPKYLFRKEGQNVTLSCEQNLNHDAMYWYRQDPGQGLRLIYYSQIVNDFQKGDIAEGYSVSREKKESFPLTVTSAQKNPTAFYLCASSISRDRGYEQYFGPGTRLTVT.

This chain joins TRBV27 and TRBJ2-3, with TRBD2 matching 11 bases. With V trimmed by 9 bases and J by 5 bases, 7 bases remained unmatched. The CDR3 consists of 14 residues. The V gene's germline CDR1 is MNHEY and CDR2 SMNVEV (reference sequence). Written as DNA, the CDR3 is TGTGCCAGTAGACTAGCGGGACTCGGAGATACGCAGTATTTT. Translation: CASRLAGLGDTQYF.

The chain has TRBV27 and TRBJ2-5; 7 positions match TRBD2. The germline V gene encodes CDR1 MNHEY and CDR2 SMNVEV (reference sequence). The CDR3 has 13 residues. V dropped 6 bases and J dropped 7; count of bases not matched to a gene: 8. The CDR3 sequence: CASRERLAWTQYF. The CDR3 DNA sequence: TGTGCCAGCAGGGAAAGACTAGCTTGGACCCAGTACTTC.

The chain is built from TRBV5-1 and TRBJ2-1; 14 bases are shared with TRBD2. Per the germline V gene, CDR1 is SGHRS and CDR2 is YFSETQ. The CDR3 spans 17 residues. Trimming removed 4 bases from V and 6 bases from J; junction bases left unmatched: 9. CDR3: CASSVDRLAGGTNEQFF. CDR3 nucleotide sequence: TGCGCCAGCAGCGTGGATCGACTAGCGGGAGGGACCAATGAGCAGTTCTTC.

The chain employs TRBV6-5 and TRBJ1-2; D is uncertain. CDR1 and CDR2 (germline): MNHEY, SVGAGI. The CDR3 runs 13 residues. Trimming cost V 7 bases and J 7 bases, with 16 bases left between them. The CDR3 region is CASNHQPRLGYTF. CDR3 DNA: TGTGCCAGCAACCACCAACCGAGGCTTGGCTACACCTTC.

The chain links TRBV25-1 to TRBJ1-4; no definite D call. V lost 7 bases and J 3 bases, leaving 9 bases between the germline ends. The CDR3 spans 13 residues. Germline V lookup: CDR1 MGHDK, CDR2 SYGVNS. The CDR3 reads CASTGGPNEKLFF. CDR3 DNA sequence: TGTGCCAGCACTGGAGGGCCTAATGAAAAACTGTTTTTT.

The chain recombines TRBV15 with TRBJ2-3, with 9 bases lining up with TRBD1. After removal of 5 bases from V and 0 bases from J, the junction contained 9 bases not matched to a gene. CDR1 is LNHNV, CDR2 YYDKDF, per germline (reference sequence). This CDR3 is built from 17 residues. For the CDR3, the DNA is TGTGCCACCAGCGGGGGGACAGGGCACTCTAGCACAGATACGCAGTATTTT. Its translation: CATSGGTGHSSTDTQYF.

The gene calls are TRBV5-1 and TRBJ1-1; a possible D gene is TRBD1 (6 bases). V was shortened by 1 base and J by 3 bases, with 13 bases between the two germline ends. The CDR3 has 15 amino acids. CDR1 and CDR2 (germline): SGHRS, YFSETQ. The CDR3 bases are TGCGCCAGCAGCTTGTCCGCGGGGGCGGACACTGAAGCTTTCTTT. Translated: CASSLSAGADTEAFF.

The chain employs TRBV6-4 and TRBJ2-3, with D possibly being TRBD2 (6 bases). V was pared by 3 bases and J by 4 bases, with 14 bases between. The V gene's germline CDR1 is MRHNA and CDR2 SNTAGT. The CDR3 is made up of 15 amino acids. The CDR3 DNA is TGTGCCAGCAGTGAGGACGGGAGATTCGCAGATACGCAGTATTTT. Protein sequence: CASSEDGRFADTQYF.

The chain combines TRBV27 with TRBJ2-5, with TRBD2 matching over 9 bases. Germline loops: CDR1 MNHEY, CDR2 SMNVEV (reference sequence). The junction had 9 bases not matched to a gene; V was cut back by 4 bases and J by 12 bases. The CDR3 is 13 residues long. CDR3 residues: CASSSWTSDTKYF. In DNA form, the CDR3 reads TGTGCCAGCAGTTCTTGGACTAGCGACACTAAGTACTTC.

CDR3 sequence reads: CASSPSLYGYTF. The CDR3 DNA sequence: TGTGCCAGCAGTCCGTCCCTCTATGGCTACACCTTC. The chain joins TRBV28 to TRBJ1-2, with D unresolved. The CDR3 loop spans 12 amino acids. Germline V gene sequence: CDR1 MDHEN, CDR2 SYDVKM. Trimming took 5 bases from V and 4 from J, leaving 8 bases between them.

V usage is TRBV28 and J usage is TRBJ2-3; 8 positions match TRBD2. The CDR3 extends over 12 amino acids. From germline, CDR1 is MDHEN and CDR2 SYDVKM. Unmatched junction bases numbered 3, after V lost 8 bases and J lost 5 bases. The DNA of the CDR3 is TGTGCCAGCCGGCTAGCGGGAGATACGCAGTATTTT. The encoded protein is CASRLAGDTQYF.

The chain uses TRBV19 and TRBJ2-1, with TRBD1 identical over 10 bases. The V gene's germline CDR1 is LNHDA and CDR2 SQIVND (reference sequence). The CDR3 covers 17 residues. Trimming took 5 bases from V and 8 from J; bases not matched to a gene: 15. This chain's CDR3 is CASSPRGMDRGKYEQFF. CDR3 nucleotides: TGTGCCAGTAGTCCAAGAGGAATGGACAGGGGGAAGTATGAGCAGTTCTTC. The entire variable domain, with the rest obtained from reference TRBV19 and TRBJ2-1, is as follows: DGGITQSPKYLFRKEGQNVTLSCEQNLNHDAMYWYRQDPGQGLRLIYYSQIVNDFQKGDIAEGYSVSREKKESFPLTVTSAQKNPTAFYLCASSPRGMDRGKYEQFFGPGTRLTVL.

The chain uses TRBV30 and TRBJ1-1; D gene ambiguous. The germline V and J ends were trimmed by 3 bases and 6 bases, with 20 bases remaining between them. This CDR3 spans 15 amino acids. CDR1 and CDR2 from the germline V gene are GTSNPN and SVGIG (reference sequence). Here the CDR3 DNA reads TGTGCCTGGAGGAGGATAAAGGCCCAAAACGCTGAAGCTTTCTTT. Its protein product is CAWRRIKAQNAEAFF.

This sequence joins TRBV4-1 and TRBJ2-7, with TRBD2 matching 8 bases. In germline, CDR1 is MGHRA, CDR2 YSYEKL. Germline trimming cut 1 base from V and 5 bases from J; bases unmatched to any gene: 10. This CDR3 is 16 amino acids long. The CDR3 nucleotides read TGCGCCAGCAGCCAAGCCCAAAGCGGGAGCGTAAACGAGCAGTACTTC. Encoded protein: CASSQAQSGSVNEQYF.

Concerning this clone itself: The junction shows a germline mismatch at one end, possibly a read error. The chain links TRBV7-7 to TRBJ2-7; D remains unclear. The germline V gene encodes CDR1 SSHAT and CDR2 FNYEAQ (reference sequence). The CDR3 is 11 amino acids. The CDR3 DNA is TGTGCTAGCAGCTCTGTCCGAGTTCCGTACTTC. It encodes CASSSVRVPYF.

The gene calls are TRBV7-9 and TRBJ1-2; TRBD1 aligns across 11 bases. This CDR3 is 14 amino acids long. Trimming took 4 bases from V and 12 from J; bases not matched to a gene: 10. The germline CDR1 and CDR2 sequences are SEHNR and FQNEAQ (reference sequence). Here the CDR3 reads CASSSLPSGQGDTF. CDR3 in DNA: TGTGCCAGCAGCTCCCTCCCCTCGGGACAGGGGGACACCTTC.

A few counts support this clone. The germline gene is not matched at one end of the junction; a read error may be the cause. This chain connects TRBV7-9 to TRBJ1-6; TRBD1 agrees at 7 bases. Germline V gene data show CDR1 as SEHNR and CDR2 as FQNEAQ (reference sequence). The CDR3 contains 19 residues. CDR3: CSSSSGTDEYRGKPSPLHF. The CDR3 DNA follows: TGTTCCAGCAGCTCCGGAACAGACGAATACAGGGGCAAGCCCTCACCCCTCCACTTT.

The V gene is TRBV6-6, the J gene TRBJ1-2; possibly TRBD1 for D (6 bases). The CDR3 is 14 residues long. Germline CDR1 is MNHNY and CDR2 is SVGAGI (reference sequence). With 4 bases removed from V and 6 bases from J, the gap between germline ends came to 15 bases. CDR3 nucleotide sequence: TGTGCCAGCAGTTCCGCAGGGGATTTACATGGCTACACCTTC. Encoded protein: CASSSAGDLHGYTF.

J is TRBJ1-1 and V is TRBV28; D gene uncertain. Per the germline V gene, CDR1 is MDHEN and CDR2 is SYDVKM. This CDR3 comprises 12 residues. V was shortened by 3 bases and J by 7 bases, with 9 bases between the two germline ends. The DNA of the CDR3 is TGTGCCAGCAGTTTGTATCAGTGTGAAGCTTTCTTT. It yields the protein CASSLYQCEAFF.

V gene TRBV5-1 combines with J gene TRBJ2-6; 11 bases line up with TRBD2. This CDR3 region has 18 residues. Germline CDR1 is SGHRS and CDR2 is YFSETQ. V lost 4 bases and J lost 0; bases outside the gene matches: 6. As DNA, the CDR3 is TGCGCCAGCAGCGTTACTAGCGGGAGAATCTCTGGGGCCAACGTCCTGACTTTC. This codes for CASSVTSGRISGANVLTF.

This clone has a single count. The chain employs TRBV18 and TRBJ2-2, with unresolved D. The V gene lost 6 bases and the J gene lost 6 bases, with 5 bases spanning the gap. The CDR3 runs 11 residues. Per germline, CDR1 KGHSH and CDR2 LQKENI. CDR3 in amino acids: CASSLPGELFF. DNA of the CDR3: TGTGCCAGCTCCCTCCCCGGGGAGCTGTTTTTT. Drawing the rest from reference TRBV18 and TRBJ2-2, the complete variable domain is NAGVMQNPRHLVRRRGQEARLRCSPMKGHSHVYWYRQLPEEGLKFMVYLQKENIIDESGMPKERFSAEFPKEGPSILRIQQVVRGDSAAYFCASSLPGELFFGEGSRLTVL.

The V gene is TRBV15, the J gene TRBJ1-2; 8 nucleotides agree with TRBD1. Germline values: CDR1 LNHNV, CDR2 YYDKDF (reference sequence). V was pared by 0 bases and J by 8 bases, with 11 bases of the junction left unmatched. This CDR3 has 16 amino acids. The CDR3 spells CATSRDLTGDLRGYTF. The CDR3 DNA reads as TGTGCCACCAGCAGAGATTTGACAGGGGACCTTCGCGGCTACACCTTC.

The rearrangement links TRBV19 to TRBJ1-5; TRBD1 might be the D (5 bases). The germline V gene has CDR1 LNHDA and CDR2 SQIVND (reference sequence). Trimming pared 1 base from V and 6 bases from J, leaving 13 bases between. This CDR3 has 15 amino acids. The CDR3 nucleotides read TGTGCCAGTAGTATAGGGGTCGTAGGGGCTCAGCCCCAGCATTTT. It encodes CASSIGVVGAQPQHF.

The J gene is TRBJ2-7, the V gene TRBV6-4, with 7 bases identical to TRBD1. The CDR3 contains 12 residues. Germline CDR1 and CDR2: MRHNA and SNTAGT. Losses at the gene ends were 9 bases for V and 3 bases for J; bases not matched to a gene: 5. The CDR3 region has the DNA TGTGCCAGTAGGGACAGACTCTACGAGCAGTACTTC. It encodes CASRDRLYEQYF.